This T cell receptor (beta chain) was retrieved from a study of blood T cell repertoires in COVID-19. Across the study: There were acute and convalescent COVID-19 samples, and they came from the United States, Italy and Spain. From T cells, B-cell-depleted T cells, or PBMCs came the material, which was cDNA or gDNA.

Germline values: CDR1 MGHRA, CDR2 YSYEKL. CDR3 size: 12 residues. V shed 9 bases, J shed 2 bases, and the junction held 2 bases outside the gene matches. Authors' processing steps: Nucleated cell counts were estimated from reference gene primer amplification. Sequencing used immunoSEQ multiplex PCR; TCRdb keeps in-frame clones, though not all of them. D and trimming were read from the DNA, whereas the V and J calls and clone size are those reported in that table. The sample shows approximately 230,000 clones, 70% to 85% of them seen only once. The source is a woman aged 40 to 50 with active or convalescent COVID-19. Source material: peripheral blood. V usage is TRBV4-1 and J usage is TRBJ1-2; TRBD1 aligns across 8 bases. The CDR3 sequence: CASQGANYGYTF. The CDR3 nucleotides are TGCGCCAGTCAGGGGGCAAACTATGGCTACACCTTC.